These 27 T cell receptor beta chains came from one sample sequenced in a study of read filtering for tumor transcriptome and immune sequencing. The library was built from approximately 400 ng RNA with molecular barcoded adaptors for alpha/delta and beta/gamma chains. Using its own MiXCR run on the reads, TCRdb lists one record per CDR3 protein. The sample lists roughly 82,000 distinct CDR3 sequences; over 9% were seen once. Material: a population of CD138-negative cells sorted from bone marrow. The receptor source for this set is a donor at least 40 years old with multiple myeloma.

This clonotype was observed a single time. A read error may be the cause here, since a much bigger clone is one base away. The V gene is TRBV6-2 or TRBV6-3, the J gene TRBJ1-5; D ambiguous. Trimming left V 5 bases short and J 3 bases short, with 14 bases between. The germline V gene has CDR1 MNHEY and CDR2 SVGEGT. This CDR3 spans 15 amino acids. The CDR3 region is CASSPTAGDNQPQHF. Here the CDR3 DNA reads TGTGCCAGCAGTCCAACGGCCGGCGACAATCAGCCCCAGCATTTT.

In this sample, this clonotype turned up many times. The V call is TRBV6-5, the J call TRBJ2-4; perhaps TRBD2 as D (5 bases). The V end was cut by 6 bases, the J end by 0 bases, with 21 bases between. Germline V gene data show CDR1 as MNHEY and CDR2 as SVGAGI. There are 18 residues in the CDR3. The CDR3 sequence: CASSRLAGPFEAKNIQYF. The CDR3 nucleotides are TGTGCCAGCAGCCGACTGGCGGGCCCTTTTGAAGCCAAAAACATTCAGTACTTC.

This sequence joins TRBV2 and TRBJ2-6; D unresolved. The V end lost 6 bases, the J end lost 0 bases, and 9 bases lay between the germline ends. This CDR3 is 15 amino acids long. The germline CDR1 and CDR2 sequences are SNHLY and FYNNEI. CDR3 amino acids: CASRAQPSGANVLTF. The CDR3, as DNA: TGTGCCAGCAGAGCGCAGCCCTCTGGGGCCAACGTCCTGACTTTC.

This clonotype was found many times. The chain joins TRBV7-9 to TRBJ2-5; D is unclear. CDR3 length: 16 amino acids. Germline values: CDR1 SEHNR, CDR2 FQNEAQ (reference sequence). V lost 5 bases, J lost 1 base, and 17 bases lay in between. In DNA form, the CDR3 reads TGTGCCAGCAGCGCAGCAATAGGCAGGTCCCAAGAGACCCAGTACTTC. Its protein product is CASSAAIGRSQETQYF.

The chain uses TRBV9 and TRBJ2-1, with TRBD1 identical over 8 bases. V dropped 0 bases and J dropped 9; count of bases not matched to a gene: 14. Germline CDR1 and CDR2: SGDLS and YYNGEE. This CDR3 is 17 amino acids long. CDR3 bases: TGTGCCAGCAGCGTAGTTACAGGGGGGAACCTACCGACTGAGCAGTTCTTC. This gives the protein CASSVVTGGNLPTEQFF.

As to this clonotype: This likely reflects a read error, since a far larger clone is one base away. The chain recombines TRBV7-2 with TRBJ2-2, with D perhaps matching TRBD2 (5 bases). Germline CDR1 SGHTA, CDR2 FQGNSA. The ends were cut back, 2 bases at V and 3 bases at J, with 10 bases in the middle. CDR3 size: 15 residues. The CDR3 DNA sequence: TGTGCCAGCAGCTTACGAACAGCGGACACCGGGGAGCTGTTTTTT. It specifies CASSLRTADTGELFF.

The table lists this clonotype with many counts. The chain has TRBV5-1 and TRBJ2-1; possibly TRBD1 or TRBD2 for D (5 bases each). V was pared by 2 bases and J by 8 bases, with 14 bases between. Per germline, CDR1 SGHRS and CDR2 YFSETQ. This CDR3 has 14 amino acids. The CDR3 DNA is TGCGCCAGCAGCTTCCAGGGAGATGGCGATGAGCAGTTCTTC. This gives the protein CASSFQGDGDEQFF.

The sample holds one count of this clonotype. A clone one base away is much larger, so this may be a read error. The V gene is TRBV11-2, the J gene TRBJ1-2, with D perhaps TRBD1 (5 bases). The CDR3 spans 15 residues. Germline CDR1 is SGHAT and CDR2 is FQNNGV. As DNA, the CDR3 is TGTGCCAGCGGCTTAGGTCCAGAGGGGTCCTATGGCTACACCTTC. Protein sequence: CASGLGPEGSYGYTF.

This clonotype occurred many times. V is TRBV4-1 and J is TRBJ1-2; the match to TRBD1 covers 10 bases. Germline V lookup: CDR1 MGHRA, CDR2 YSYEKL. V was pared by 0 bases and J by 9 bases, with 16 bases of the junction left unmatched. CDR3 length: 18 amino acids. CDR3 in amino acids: CASSQDAVGQGFLWSYTF. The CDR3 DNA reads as TGCGCCAGCAGCCAAGACGCCGTGGGACAGGGGTTTTTATGGAGCTACACCTTC.

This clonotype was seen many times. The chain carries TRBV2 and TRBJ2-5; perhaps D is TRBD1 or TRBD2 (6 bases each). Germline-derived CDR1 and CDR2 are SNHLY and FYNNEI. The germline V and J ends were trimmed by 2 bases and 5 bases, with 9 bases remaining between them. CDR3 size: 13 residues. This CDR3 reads CASSELGGETQYF. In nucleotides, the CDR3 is TGTGCCAGCAGTGAATTGGGGGGCGAGACCCAGTACTTC.

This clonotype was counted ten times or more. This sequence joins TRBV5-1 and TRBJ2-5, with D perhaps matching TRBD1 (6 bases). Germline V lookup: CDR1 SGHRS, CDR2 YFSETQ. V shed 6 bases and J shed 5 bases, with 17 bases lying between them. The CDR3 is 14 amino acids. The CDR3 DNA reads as TGCGCCAGCACCCCACAGGGACCCCCGGAGACCCAGTACTTC. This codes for CASTPQGPPETQYF.

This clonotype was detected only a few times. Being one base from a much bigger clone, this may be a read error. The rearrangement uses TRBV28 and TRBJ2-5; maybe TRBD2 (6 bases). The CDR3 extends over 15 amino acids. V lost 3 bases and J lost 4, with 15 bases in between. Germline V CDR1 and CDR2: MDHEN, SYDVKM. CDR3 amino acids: CASSFGGRLLETQYF. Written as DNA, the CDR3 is TGTGCCAGCAGTTTTGGGGGGAGGCTCCTAGAGACCCAGTACTTC.

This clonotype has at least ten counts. As DNA, the CDR3 is TGCGCCAGCAGCTTGACAGGGAGTGGGGCTGGAGAGGCTTTCTTT. Protein: CASSLTGSGAGEAFF. The genes are TRBV5-1 and TRBJ1-1, with a possible D match to TRBD1 (6 bases). Germline CDR1 reads SGHRS; CDR2 reads YFSETQ. This CDR3 contains 15 residues. V lost 1 base, J lost 11 bases, and 21 bases lay in between.

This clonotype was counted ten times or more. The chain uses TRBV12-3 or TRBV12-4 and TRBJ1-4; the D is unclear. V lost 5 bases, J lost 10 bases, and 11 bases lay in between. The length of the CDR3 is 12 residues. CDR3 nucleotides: TGTGCCAGCAGTACCCAAATAGGAAAACTGTTTTTT. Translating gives CASSTQIGKLFF.

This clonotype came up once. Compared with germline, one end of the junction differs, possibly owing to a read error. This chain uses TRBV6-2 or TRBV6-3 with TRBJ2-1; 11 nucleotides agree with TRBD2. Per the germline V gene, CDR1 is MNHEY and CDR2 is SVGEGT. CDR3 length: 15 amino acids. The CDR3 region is CANSRLTSGKNENFF. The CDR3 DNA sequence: TGTGCCAACAGTCGCCTGACTAGCGGGAAGAATGAGAATTTCTTC.

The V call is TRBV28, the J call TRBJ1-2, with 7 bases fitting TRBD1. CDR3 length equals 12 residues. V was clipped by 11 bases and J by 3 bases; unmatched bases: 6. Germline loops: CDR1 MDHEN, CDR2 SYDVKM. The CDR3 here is CAASRGYYGYTF. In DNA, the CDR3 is TGTGCCGCATCCAGGGGGTACTATGGCTACACCTTC.

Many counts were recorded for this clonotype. CDR3 in amino acids: CASSQGFDQPQHF. The CDR3 nucleotides are TGTGCCAGCAGCCAAGGGTTCGATCAGCCCCAGCATTTT. This chain uses TRBV4-2 with TRBJ1-5; D not certain. CDR3 length equals 13 residues. Germline values: CDR1 LGHNA, CDR2 YNFKEQ. Between the trimmed V and J ends, which lost 1 base and 5 bases, there was a span of 6 bases.

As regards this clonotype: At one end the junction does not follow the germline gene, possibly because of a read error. CDR3 sequence reads: CCARDPSGSGETQYF. The DNA for the CDR3 is TGCTGTGCTAGAGATCCCAGCGGGAGTGGGGAGACCCAGTACTTC. The rearrangement links TRBV20-1 to TRBJ2-5, with 8 bases identical to TRBD2. The CDR3 sequence is 15 residues long. The germline gives CDR1 DFQATT, CDR2 SNEGSKA (reference sequence).

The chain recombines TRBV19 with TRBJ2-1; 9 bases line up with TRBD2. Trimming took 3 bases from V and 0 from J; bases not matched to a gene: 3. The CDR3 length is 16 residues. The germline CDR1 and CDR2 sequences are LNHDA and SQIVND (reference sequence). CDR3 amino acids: CASSIGLAFSYNEQFF. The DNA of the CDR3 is TGTGCCAGTAGTATCGGACTAGCGTTCTCCTACAATGAGCAGTTCTTC. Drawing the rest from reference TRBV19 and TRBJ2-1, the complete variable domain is DGGITQSPKYLFRKEGQNVTLSCEQNLNHDAMYWYRQDPGQGLRLIYYSQIVNDFQKGDIAEGYSVSREKKESFPLTVTSAQKNPTAFYLCASSIGLAFSYNEQFFGPGTRLTVL.

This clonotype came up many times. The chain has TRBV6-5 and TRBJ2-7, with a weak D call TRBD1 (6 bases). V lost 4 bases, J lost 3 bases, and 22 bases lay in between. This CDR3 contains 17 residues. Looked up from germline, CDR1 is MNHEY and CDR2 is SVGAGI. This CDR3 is CASSSATGTLGNYEQYF. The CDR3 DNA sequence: TGTGCCAGCAGTTCGGCCACCGGGACACTGGGCAACTACGAGCAGTACTTC.

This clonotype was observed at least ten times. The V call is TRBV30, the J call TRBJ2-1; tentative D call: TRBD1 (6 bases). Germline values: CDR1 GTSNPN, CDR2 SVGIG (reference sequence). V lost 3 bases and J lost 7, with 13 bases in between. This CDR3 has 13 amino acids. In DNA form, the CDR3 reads TGTGCCTGGAGCTCAGGGGTCCGGAATGAGCAGTTCTTC. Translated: CAWSSGVRNEQFF.

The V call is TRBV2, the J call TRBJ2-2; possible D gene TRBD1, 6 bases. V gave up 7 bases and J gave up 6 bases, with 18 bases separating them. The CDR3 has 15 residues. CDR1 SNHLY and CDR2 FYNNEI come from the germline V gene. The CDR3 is CASTEESGAPGELFF. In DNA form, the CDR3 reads TGTGCCAGCACAGAGGAGTCAGGGGCTCCCGGGGAGCTGTTTTTT.

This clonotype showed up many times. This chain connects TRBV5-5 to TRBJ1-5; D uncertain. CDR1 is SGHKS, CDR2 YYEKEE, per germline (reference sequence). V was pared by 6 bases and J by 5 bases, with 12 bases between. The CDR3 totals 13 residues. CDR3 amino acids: CASTEVPDQPQHF. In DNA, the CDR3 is TGTGCCAGCACCGAGGTACCAGATCAGCCCCAGCATTTT.

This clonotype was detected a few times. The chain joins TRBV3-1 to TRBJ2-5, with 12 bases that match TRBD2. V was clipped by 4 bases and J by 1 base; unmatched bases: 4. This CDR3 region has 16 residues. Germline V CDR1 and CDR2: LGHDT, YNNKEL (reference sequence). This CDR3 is CASSLGTSGLQETQYF. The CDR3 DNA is TGTGCCAGCAGCCTCGGGACTAGCGGGCTCCAAGAGACCCAGTACTTC.

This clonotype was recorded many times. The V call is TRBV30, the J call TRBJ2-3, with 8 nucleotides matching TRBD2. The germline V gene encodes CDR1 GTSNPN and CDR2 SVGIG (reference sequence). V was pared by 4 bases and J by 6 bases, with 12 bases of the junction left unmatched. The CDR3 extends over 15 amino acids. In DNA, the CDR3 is TGTGCCTGGAAGAGGCTAGCGGGTCAGTTGGATACGCAGTATTTT. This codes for CAWKRLAGQLDTQYF.

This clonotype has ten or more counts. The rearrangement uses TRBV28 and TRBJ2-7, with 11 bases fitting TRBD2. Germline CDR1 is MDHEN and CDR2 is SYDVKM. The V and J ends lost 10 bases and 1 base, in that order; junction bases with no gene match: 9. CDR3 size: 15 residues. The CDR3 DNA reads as TGTGCCACTTCAACTGGGACTAGCGGATCCTACGAGCAGTACTTC. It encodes CATSTGTSGSYEQYF.

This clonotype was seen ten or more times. The CDR3 DNA follows: TGCGCCAGCAGCTTGGGCCTCGTAAGGGGAGATGAAGCTTTCTTT. Protein: CASSLGLVRGDEAFF. This rearrangement joins TRBV5-1 to TRBJ1-1, with D perhaps matching TRBD1 (5 bases). V was pared by 0 bases and J by 7 bases, with 16 bases between. This CDR3 is built from 15 residues. Germline CDR1 reads SGHRS; CDR2 reads YFSETQ.